The 32 T cell receptor beta chains in this list originate from one sample, sequenced in a study of Ad26.COV2.S vaccination and SARS-CoV-2 variants (dated by TCRdb to the early 2020s). The treatment or condition label, as the study defines it: approximately 18 received Ad26.COV2.S at low or high dose, single or two shots; about 5 received placebo; per-sample allocation not given. Repertoires of vaccine and placebo recipients were sequenced from samples collected on day 63 after the first injection. Libraries were constructed by the immunoSEQ multiplex PCR assay. This is the immuneACCESS table as TCRdb keeps it, with only in-frame sequences that have V and J called. A part of the clones is gone; compared with another copy, unresolved V genes explain less than half, and the rest is unexplained. The sample yields around 450,000 clones; around 89% were counted once. The top ten clones comprise approximately 4% of the sample.

The starting material was peripheral blood, obtained in a trial of Ad26.COV2.S vaccine versus placebo. Source of these receptors: a person aged 18-65 years who received the Ad26.COV2.S COVID-19 vaccine or a placebo.

The V and J genes are TRBV11-1 and TRBJ2-5; either TRBD1 or TRBD2 may fit D (5 bases each). CDR3 length equals 15 residues. Germline-derived CDR1 and CDR2 are SGHAT and FQDESV (reference sequence). V was trimmed by 5 bases and J by 5 bases, leaving 18 bases between them. This CDR3 is CASSPLGTDGETQYF. The CDR3, as DNA: TGTGCCAGCAGCCCGCTGGGGACCGATGGGGAGACCCAGTACTTC.

In nucleotides, the CDR3 is TGTGCCAGCAGCCGACAGGGACCTTATAGCAATCAGCCCCAGCATTTT. Translating gives CASSRQGPYSNQPQHF. J is TRBJ1-5 and V is TRBV5-6; 7 nucleotides agree with TRBD1. Germline V gene lookup returns CDR1 SGHDT and CDR2 YYEEEE. CDR3 length: 16 residues. J lost 0 bases, V lost 4 bases, and 7 bases had no gene match.

This CDR3 reads CASSFPPLYEQYF. The CDR3 DNA reads TGTGCCAGCAGTTTCCCCCCCCTCTACGAGCAGTACTTC. V is TRBV27 and J is TRBJ2-7; no clear D gene. Trimming took off 3 bases at V and 3 bases at J, with 9 bases between the two ends. Germline V gene data show CDR1 as MNHEY and CDR2 as SMNVEV (reference sequence). The CDR3 length is 13 residues.

The chain recombines TRBV21-1 with TRBJ2-5; the table's D call TRBD2 went unverified against the DNA. TRBV21-1 is labeled a pseudogene. This CDR3 spans 17 amino acids. CDR3: CAVFVGLAGPRGKTQYF. The CDR3 DNA is TGTGCCGTTTTTGTCGGACTAGCGGGGCCCCGGGGAAAGACCCAGTACTTC.

The genes are TRBV11-2 and TRBJ2-3; possibly TRBD1 for D (5 bases). CDR1 SGHAT and CDR2 FQNNGV come from the germline V gene. The ends were cut back, 0 bases at V and 2 bases at J, with 9 bases in the middle. The CDR3 is 15 amino acids. The CDR3 DNA reads as TGTGCCAGCAGCTTAGAGGGCAGGGACACAGATACGCAGTATTTT. It is translated as CASSLEGRDTDTQYF.

The gene calls are TRBV24-1 and TRBJ2-7; no clear D. Germline CDR1 is KGHDR and CDR2 is SFDVKD. The germline V and J ends were trimmed by 4 bases and 3 bases, with 6 bases remaining between them. CDR3 length: 12 amino acids. The CDR3 here is CATSESGYEQYF. CDR3 in DNA: TGTGCCACCAGTGAGTCGGGCTACGAGCAGTACTTC.

The CDR3 DNA is TGTGCCAGCAGTACTCACGCGGGGGAGCAGTACTTC. It specifies CASSTHAGEQYF. The rearrangement links TRBV6-5 to TRBJ2-7, with D maybe TRBD2 (6 bases). Germline-derived CDR1 and CDR2 are MNHEY and SVGAGI. The CDR3 is 12 residues long. The V end was cut by 5 bases, the J end by 7 bases, with 12 bases between.

This clone occurred a few times. The chain carries TRBV7-2 and TRBJ2-5; TRBD2 matches at 11 bases. In germline, CDR1 is SGHTA, CDR2 FQGNSA. CDR3 size: 17 residues. V trimming: 5 bases; J trimming: 2 bases; junction bases outside the gene matches: 10. The CDR3 sequence is CASSPKRGTSGQETQYF. In DNA, the CDR3 is TGTGCCAGCAGCCCGAAAAGAGGGACTAGCGGACAAGAGACCCAGTACTTC.

V is TRBV7-3 and J is TRBJ1-2, with 7 bases fitting TRBD1. Germline values: CDR1 SGHTA, CDR2 FQGTGA. Trimming took 5 bases from V and 2 from J; bases not matched to a gene: 8. The CDR3 consists of 15 residues. CDR3 in amino acids: CASSARPGQNYGYTF. The DNA for the CDR3 is TGTGCCAGCAGCGCCCGACCGGGACAGAACTATGGCTACACCTTC.

V is TRBV28 and J is TRBJ2-2; 9 bases line up with TRBD1. The CDR3 runs 16 residues. V was clipped by 0 bases and J by 3 bases; unmatched bases: 2. Germline CDR1 reads MDHEN; CDR2 reads SYDVKM. The CDR3 loop is CASSLWGQGHTGELFF. The CDR3 bases are TGTGCCAGCAGTTTATGGGGACAGGGCCACACCGGGGAGCTGTTTTTT.

The CDR3 bases are TGCGCCAGCAGCCTCCAGGCTAACTATGGCTACACCTTC. Its protein product is CASSLQANYGYTF. This chain joins TRBV5-1 and TRBJ1-2; no firm D call. Germline V CDR1 and CDR2: SGHRS, YFSETQ. This CDR3 has 13 residues. Deletions cut 4 bases from V and 0 bases from J, with 7 bases between.

CDR3: CASSEGARDTEAFF. The CDR3 DNA reads as TGTGCCAGCAGCGAGGGGGCCAGGGACACTGAAGCTTTCTTT. V usage is TRBV13 and J usage is TRBJ1-1, with 7 bases lining up with TRBD1. The CDR3 totals 14 residues. Germline CDR1 reads PRHDT; CDR2 reads FYEKMQ (reference sequence). V trimming: 5 bases; J trimming: 3 bases; junction bases outside the gene matches: 6.

This rearrangement joins TRBV7-8 to TRBJ2-7, with D unresolved. Looked up from germline, CDR1 is SGHVS and CDR2 is FQNEAQ. Deletions cut 0 bases from V and 0 bases from J, with 6 bases between. The CDR3 is 14 amino acids. The CDR3 loop reads CASSLAHISYEQYF. CDR3 in DNA: TGTGCCAGCAGCTTAGCGCACATCTCCTACGAGCAGTACTTC.

The chain is built from TRBV30 and TRBJ1-1; TRBD1 aligns across 7 bases. CDR3 length: 13 residues. V shed 5 bases, J shed 3 bases, and the junction held 6 bases outside the gene matches. Germline V gene lookup returns CDR1 GTSNPN and CDR2 SVGIG (reference sequence). CDR3: CAWGLTGDTEAFF. The CDR3 DNA is TGTGCCTGGGGTCTTACAGGGGACACTGAAGCTTTCTTT.

The chain employs TRBV5-1 and TRBJ2-3, with D hard to call. The V end lost 0 bases, the J end lost 0 bases, and 2 bases lay between the germline ends. The CDR3 covers 13 residues. Germline CDR1 reads SGHRS; CDR2 reads YFSETQ. The CDR3 nucleotides read TGCGCCAGCAGCTTGGGGAGCACAGATACGCAGTATTTT. Translated: CASSLGSTDTQYF. Supplemented by reference TRBV5-1 and TRBJ2-3, the full variable domain reads KAGVTQTPRYLIKTRGQQVTLSCSPISGHRSVSWYQQTPGQGLQFLFEYFSETQRNKGNFPGRFSGRQFSNSRSEMNVSTLELGDSALYLCASSLGSTDTQYFGPGTRLTVL.

Worth noting for this clone: The same CDR3 is also encoded by other DNA sequences in this sample. V gene TRBV6-2 or TRBV6-3 combines with J gene TRBJ1-1; possible D gene TRBD1, 5 bases. Germline V gene sequence: CDR1 MNHEY, CDR2 SVGEGT. The CDR3 covers 12 residues. Trimming removed 3 bases from V and 5 bases from J, with 7 bases in between. The DNA of the CDR3 is TGTGCCAGCAGTTATGGGGGAACTGAAGCTTTCTTT. It yields the protein CASSYGGTEAFF.

The genes are TRBV29-1 and TRBJ1-2; perhaps TRBD1 as D (5 bases). This CDR3 region has 14 residues. Germline V gene sequence: CDR1 SQVTM, CDR2 ANQGSEA. Trimming shortened V by 4 bases and J by 7 bases, and 19 bases separated the two germline ends. Here the CDR3 reads CSVGGWGFRSGYTF. CDR3 nucleotides: TGCAGCGTTGGGGGATGGGGGTTCAGAAGTGGCTACACCTTC.

The chain employs TRBV29-1 and TRBJ1-1; no clear D. Germline values: CDR1 SQVTM, CDR2 ANQGSEA. The CDR3 length is 11 residues. The DNA of the CDR3 is TGCAGTGGAACGGGGAACACTGAAGCTTTCTTT. It yields the protein CSGTGNTEAFF.

V gene TRBV30 combines with J gene TRBJ2-1, with 8 bases identical to TRBD1. The V and J ends lost 2 bases and 5 bases, in that order; junction bases with no gene match: 5. CDR3 length: 14 residues. CDR1 is GTSNPN, CDR2 SVGIG, per germline (reference sequence). CDR3 sequence reads: CAWSPGQAHNEQFF. The CDR3 DNA sequence: TGTGCCTGGAGTCCGGGACAGGCCCACAATGAGCAGTTCTTC.

The chain has TRBV4-3 and TRBJ1-2; no firm D call. CDR3 length: 15 amino acids. The V gene's germline CDR1 is LGHNA and CDR2 YSLEER. V gave up 0 bases and J gave up 2 bases, with 10 bases separating them. CDR3 in amino acids: CASSQEIIRNYGYTF. The CDR3 region has the DNA TGCGCCAGCAGCCAAGAAATCATCAGGAACTATGGCTACACCTTC.

The J gene is TRBJ1-2, the V gene TRBV2, with D perhaps matching TRBD1 (6 bases). Trimming pared 7 bases from V and 2 bases from J, leaving 14 bases between. CDR3 length: 14 residues. From germline, CDR1 is SNHLY and CDR2 FYNNEI. CDR3 protein: CASIGPDRNYGYTF. CDR3 in DNA: TGTGCCAGCATAGGGCCTGACAGGAACTATGGCTACACCTTC.

The chain joins TRBV7-2 to TRBJ2-3, with D possibly being TRBD1 or TRBD2 (6 bases each). Germline CDR1 SGHTA, CDR2 FQGNSA. CDR3 length equals 15 residues. V dropped 3 bases and J dropped 3 bases, with 13 bases sitting between them. The CDR3 region is CASSFTTGRTDTQYF. The CDR3 region has the DNA TGTGCCAGCAGCTTTACAACAGGGAGGACAGATACGCAGTATTTT.

The V and J genes are TRBV9 and TRBJ2-6; 9 nucleotides align to TRBD1. Trimming removed 0 bases from V and 2 bases from J; junction bases left unmatched: 9. The CDR3 consists of 19 residues. Germline CDR1 SGDLS, CDR2 YYNGEE. CDR3 loop: CASSVATTGGTPGANVLTF. In nucleotides, the CDR3 is TGTGCCAGCAGCGTAGCTACGACAGGGGGAACTCCTGGGGCCAACGTCCTGACTTTC.

The chain links TRBV5-1 to TRBJ1-4, with a tentative D call TRBD1 (6 bases). Germline CDR1 is SGHRS and CDR2 is YFSETQ. CDR3 size: 15 residues. The ends were cut back, 0 bases at V and 8 bases at J, with 14 bases in the middle. As DNA, the CDR3 is TGCGCCAGCAGCTTGGCCGCAGGGGCCGAGGAAAAACTGTTTTTT. This translates into CASSLAAGAEEKLFF.

This chain connects TRBV6-5 to TRBJ2-3; 9 bases agree with TRBD1. The ends lost 6 bases at V and 5 bases at J; junction bases unmatched: 6. The CDR3 contains 14 residues. Germline V gene lookup returns CDR1 MNHEY and CDR2 SVGAGI. DNA of the CDR3: TGTGCCAGCAGCTGGACAGGGGAGGAAGATACGCAGTATTTT. This encodes CASSWTGEEDTQYF.

The V and J genes are TRBV18 and TRBJ2-5; the D gene is possibly TRBD1 (5 bases). Trimming stripped 5 bases from V and 5 bases from J, with 15 bases between. The CDR3 totals 14 residues. The germline V gene encodes CDR1 KGHSH and CDR2 LQKENI. The CDR3, as DNA: TGTGCCAGCTCAACGGACACTCTCAGGGAGACCCAGTACTTC. Translated, it gives CASSTDTLRETQYF. Looking up the rest from reference TRBV18 and TRBJ2-5 gives the full variable domain: NAGVMQNPRHLVRRRGQEARLRCSPMKGHSHVYWYRQLPEEGLKFMVYLQKENIIDESGMPKERFSAEFPKEGPSILRIQQVVRGDSAAYFCASSTDTLRETQYFGPGTRLLVL.

The chain combines TRBV7-9 with TRBJ2-3, with D unclear. The CDR3 extends over 17 amino acids. Germline V gene sequence: CDR1 SEHNR, CDR2 FQNEAQ (reference sequence). The V gene lost 5 bases and the J gene lost 2 bases, with 20 bases spanning the gap. Written as DNA, the CDR3 is TGTGCCAGCAGCCCTACCGCATTTTTCCATCACACAGATACGCAGTATTTT. This translates into CASSPTAFFHHTDTQYF.

In its sample, this clone was seen a few times. The chain uses TRBV18 and TRBJ2-2, with D hard to call. Germline assignment: CDR1 KGHSH and CDR2 LQKENI. The CDR3 covers 12 residues. Trimming removed 6 bases at V and 5 bases at J, with 7 bases between. As DNA, the CDR3 is TGTGCCAGCTCCCCTCAAACCGGGGAGCTGTTTTTT. Protein sequence: CASSPQTGELFF.

This chain joins TRBV6-2 or TRBV6-3 and TRBJ2-7, with D hard to call. Germline assignment: CDR1 MNHEY and CDR2 SVGEGT. CDR3 length equals 11 residues. The V gene lost 0 bases and the J gene lost 7 bases, with 4 bases spanning the gap. The CDR3 DNA sequence: TGTGCCAGCAGTTACTCGCAAGAGCAGTACTTC. It is translated as CASSYSQEQYF.

The rearrangement uses TRBV3-1 (or the pseudogene TRBV3-2) and TRBJ2-7; 11 nucleotides match TRBD1. The germline V gene has CDR1 LGHDT and CDR2 YNNKEL (reference sequence). The trim removed 4 bases at V and 5 bases at J, leaving 4 bases unmatched. The CDR3 contains 14 residues. CDR3 sequence: CASSRGQGVHEQYF. CDR3 DNA: TGTGCCAGCAGCCGGGGACAGGGGGTCCACGAGCAGTACTTC.

The rearrangement uses TRBV6-6 and TRBJ1-2, with 10 nucleotides matching TRBD1. V was pared by 6 bases and J by 4 bases, with 5 bases of the junction left unmatched. Looked up from germline, CDR1 is MNHNY and CDR2 is SVGAGI (reference sequence). The CDR3 loop spans 14 amino acids. CDR3 nucleotide sequence: TGTGCCAGCAGCACCGGGACAGGGGCCTATGGCTACACCTTC. Protein sequence: CASSTGTGAYGYTF.

The DNA for the CDR3 is TGTGCCAGCAGCGTAGACACAGATACGCAGTATTTT. This encodes CASSVDTDTQYF. This chain joins TRBV9 and TRBJ2-3; unclear D gene. V was trimmed by 0 bases and J by 2 bases, leaving 1 base between them. The CDR3 extends over 12 amino acids. Germline-derived CDR1 and CDR2 are SGDLS and YYNGEE.